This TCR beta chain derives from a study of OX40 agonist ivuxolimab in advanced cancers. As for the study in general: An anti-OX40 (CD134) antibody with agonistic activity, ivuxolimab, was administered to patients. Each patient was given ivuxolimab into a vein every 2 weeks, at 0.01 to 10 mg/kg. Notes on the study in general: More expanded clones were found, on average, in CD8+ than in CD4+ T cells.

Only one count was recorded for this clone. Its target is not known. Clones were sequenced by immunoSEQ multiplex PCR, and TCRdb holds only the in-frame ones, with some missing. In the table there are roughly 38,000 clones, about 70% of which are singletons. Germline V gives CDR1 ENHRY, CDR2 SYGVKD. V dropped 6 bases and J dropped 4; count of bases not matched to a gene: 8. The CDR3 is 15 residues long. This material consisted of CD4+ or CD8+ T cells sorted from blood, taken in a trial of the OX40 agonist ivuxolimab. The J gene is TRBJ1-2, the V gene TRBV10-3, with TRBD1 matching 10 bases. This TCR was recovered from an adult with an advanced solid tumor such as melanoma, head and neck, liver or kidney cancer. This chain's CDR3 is CAISSEDRGVYGYTF. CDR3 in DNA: TGTGCCATCAGCTCCGAGGACAGGGGGGTCTATGGCTACACCTTC.